A selection of T cell receptor beta chains follows, all from one sample in a study of cytomegalovirus exposure and HLA in healthy donors. Measured with immunoSEQ multiplex PCR; TCRdb has only the in-frame clones, and not every one. The profile shows 99,000 or so clones, 83% of them singletons. The sequenced material came from PBMCs. These receptors were collected from a man younger than 35 in good health and CMV-seronegative. CDR3s include the opening cysteine and the closing phenylalanine or tryptophan. D genes are given only for firm matches. Size is omitted from some rows. Given values are once, few, many or a class for expanded clones.

j_gene,v_gene,d_gene,len,abundance,CDR3nt,CDR3aa
TRBJ2-1,TRBV7-2,TRBD2,18,-,TGTGCCAGCAGCTTAGTCTTGTCTAGCGGGGGTCTTTACAATGAGCAGTTCTTC,CASSLVLSSGGLYNEQFF
TRBJ2-1,TRBV7-3,TRBD1,15,once,TGTGCCAGCAGCCTCCAGGGGGAGAAATACAATGAGCAGTTCTTC,CASSLQGEKYNEQFF
TRBJ2-3,TRBV4-2,TRBD2,15,-,TGTGCCAGCAGCCAAGGGGGACTAGCGGAAGATACGCAGTATTTT,CASSQGGLAEDTQYF
TRBJ1-1,TRBV18,TRBD1,16,-,TGTGCCAGCTCACCCCTCCCCGGGACAGGGGACCCTGAAGCTTTCTTT,CASSPLPGTGDPEAFF
TRBJ2-1,TRBV6-1,-,11,-,TGTGCCAGCAGTTACCGGCGGGAGCAGTTCTTC,CASSYRREQFF
TRBJ1-6,TRBV30,TRBD1,16,-,TGTGCCTGGAGTGTAGGCAGGGGGTCCTATAATTCACCCCTCCACTTT,CAWSVGRGSYNSPLHF
TRBJ2-5,TRBV11-1,-,14,-,TGTGCCAGCAGCCCTGGACAGCTCCAAGAGACCCAGTACTTC,CASSPGQLQETQYF
TRBJ2-3,TRBV11-3,-,15,-,TGTGCCAGCAGCTTACCCCAGGGTATGACAGATACGCAGTATTTT,CASSLPQGMTDTQYF
TRBJ2-7,TRBV2,-,14,once,TGTGCCAGCAGAACTAGGCAGAGCTCCTACGAGCAGTACTTC,CASRTRQSSYEQYF
TRBJ2-1,TRBV7-2,TRBD2,16,-,TGTGCCAGCAGCTTAGCTGGACTAGCGGGAGAGTGGGAGCAGTTCTTC,CASSLAGLAGEWEQFF
TRBJ1-2,TRBV7-2,-,12,-,TGTGCCAGCAGCTTAGAAATCAGGGGCTACACCTTC,CASSLEIRGYTF
TRBJ2-5,TRBV6-1,TRBD2,15,-,TGTGCCAGCAGTGAACTAGCGGGAGAAGTGGAGACCCAGTACTTC,CASSELAGEVETQYF
TRBJ2-3,TRBV18,-,13,-,TGTGCCAGCTCACCAATCGGGACAGATACGCAGTATTTT,CASSPIGTDTQYF
TRBJ2-7,TRBV7-9,TRBD1,13,-,TGTGCCAGCGCCAGACAGGGGGCAAACGAGCAGTACTTC,CASARQGANEQYF
TRBJ1-5,TRBV4-1,-,16,-,TGCGCCAGCAGCCTAGGCGGGCCCTATAGCAATCAGCCCCAGCATTTT,CASSLGGPYSNQPQHF
TRBJ2-7,TRBV27,-,15,-,TGTGCCAGCAGTTCGGACAGAGCTCGAAGCCACGAGCAGTACTTC,CASSSDRARSHEQYF
TRBJ2-5,TRBV7-6,TRBD1,14,-,TGTGCCAGCAGCCTCGGGGACAGGCAAGAGACCCAGTACTTC,CASSLGDRQETQYF
TRBJ1-1,TRBV7-3,TRBD1,16,-,TGTGCCAGCAGCTGGGGACAGCGCTTCCGGAACACTGAAGCTTTCTTT,CASSWGQRFRNTEAFF
TRBJ1-3,TRBV6-6,TRBD1,12,-,TGTGCCAGCAGTCCAGGGACAGACACCATATATTTT,CASSPGTDTIYF
TRBJ2-3,TRBV5-1,TRBD1,15,once,TGCGCCAGCAGCTTTGAGACAGGGCGCACAGATACGCAGTATTTT,CASSFETGRTDTQYF
TRBJ2-7,TRBV6-6,-,15,once,TGTGCCAGCAGTTACTCTTCCAAGAGCTCCTACGAGCAGTACTTC,CASSYSSKSSYEQYF
TRBJ1-5,TRBV28,TRBD1,15,-,TGTGCCAGCGGGTGGGACAGGGAGGTCAATCAGCCCCAGCATTTT,CASGWDREVNQPQHF
TRBJ2-7,TRBV27,-,13,-,TGTGCCAGCCGGCGGGGAGTCTCCTACGAGCAGTACTTC,CASRRGVSYEQYF
TRBJ2-4,TRBV5-1,TRBD2,16,-,TGCGCCAGCAGCCCGCGGACTAGCGGAGCCAAAAACATTCAGTACTTC,CASSPRTSGAKNIQYF
TRBJ1-5,TRBV6-5,-,14,once,TGTGCCAGCAGTTACTCCCGACAGAATCAGCCCCAGCATTTT,CASSYSRQNQPQHF
TRBJ1-1,TRBV7-8,TRBD1,16,few,TGTGCCAGCAGCTACGGGACAGGGATACAGAACACTGAAGCTTTCTTT,CASSYGTGIQNTEAFF
TRBJ2-3,TRBV11-2,TRBD2,16,-,TGTGCCAGCAGTCCTAGACTAGCGGGGCGCACAGATACGCAGTATTTT,CASSPRLAGRTDTQYF
TRBJ2-3,TRBV27,-,15,-,TGTGCCAGCTTCGGGCTAGCTGCTAGCACAGATACGCAGTATTTT,CASFGLAASTDTQYF
TRBJ2-1,TRBV6-4,TRBD2,15,-,TGTGCCAGCAGTGAGAAGGCGGGAGGGGTCAATGAGCAGTTCTTC,CASSEKAGGVNEQFF
TRBJ1-6,TRBV15,TRBD1,15,-,TGCGCCACCAGCAGGAGACAGGGCCGCAATTCACCCCTCCACTTT,CATSRRQGRNSPLHF
TRBJ2-7,TRBV28,-,14,-,TGTGCCAGCAGAAGACGGACACGGTTCTACGAGCAGTACTTC,CASRRRTRFYEQYF
TRBJ1-2,TRBV19,-,14,-,TGTGCCAGTAGCGGGGTTTTGGGGAACTATGGCTACACCTTC,CASSGVLGNYGYTF
TRBJ1-2,TRBV4-3,-,13,once,TGCGCCAGCAGCCAGACAGGACTCTATGGCTACACCTTC,CASSQTGLYGYTF
TRBJ2-7,TRBV7-2,-,15,-,TGTGCCAGCAGCTTAGGGGTGACAGGCTCCTACGAGCAGTACTTC,CASSLGVTGSYEQYF
TRBJ1-1,TRBV27,-,15,-,TGTGCCAGCAGTTCCGCCCCGCCGGTTCGTACTGAAGCTTTCTTT,CASSSAPPVRTEAFF
TRBJ1-1,TRBV5-1,-,14,-,TGCGCCAGCAGCTTGGCGGGGAGCGGCACTGAAGCTTTCTTT,CASSLAGSGTEAFF
TRBJ2-5,TRBV7-6,-,15,-,TGTGCCAGCAGCTTATGGGGCGCGGATGAGGAGACCCAGTACTTC,CASSLWGADEETQYF
TRBJ2-1,TRBV27,-,15,-,TGTGCCAGCACGGCAGAGAGGGGGACCTACAATGAGCAGTTCTTC,CASTAERGTYNEQFF
TRBJ1-2,TRBV28,TRBD1,14,-,TGTGCCAGCAGTTTCCAGGGGGCGGGCTATGGCTACACCTTC,CASSFQGAGYGYTF